Each of the 31 T cell receptor beta chains below was sequenced from the same sample in a study of CD8 T cells in ankylosing spondylitis. General study results and limits: A motif of under 10 highly homologous TCR beta variants was seen as apparently characteristic of ankylosing spondylitis blood.

TCRdb re-analysed the 5' RACE reads in MiXCR, keeping a single row per CDR3 protein. The data contain 300,000 to 400,000 distinct CDR3 sequences, 20% to 25% of them singletons. These receptors are not linked to any known antigen. Sequenced material: blood, either unsorted or a sorted T cell fraction (not recorded which). The receptors stem from a male donor with ankylosing spondylitis.

This clonotype was picked up a small number of times. The chain is built from TRBV5-1 and TRBJ2-7, with D perhaps being TRBD1 or TRBD2 (5 bases each). Deletions cut 0 bases from V and 8 bases from J, with 18 bases between. The germline gives CDR1 SGHRS, CDR2 YFSETQ. This CDR3 has 15 amino acids. The CDR3 protein is CASSLGRDPLVKQYF. CDR3 DNA sequence: TGCGCCAGCAGCTTGGGAAGGGACCCTCTAGTCAAGCAGTACTTC.

The sample holds a few counts of this clonotype. The chain has TRBV6-2 or TRBV6-3 and TRBJ2-1, with no clear D. The CDR3 length is 14 residues. Germline CDR1 MNHEY, CDR2 SVGEGT. The ends were cut back, 6 bases at V and 6 bases at J, with 15 bases in the middle. The CDR3 region is CASRLPQQRNEQFF. In DNA, the CDR3 is TGTGCCAGCAGACTCCCCCAACAACGCAATGAGCAGTTCTTC.

This clonotype was detected only a few times. The chain recombines TRBV9 with TRBJ2-1, with 9 nucleotides matching TRBD2. The CDR3 runs to 12 residues. J was trimmed by 15 bases and V by 4 bases; bases with no gene match: 8. Germline lookup yields CDR1 SGDLS and CDR2 YYNGEE. For the CDR3, the DNA is TGTGCCAGCAGCCCTACGGAGCGGGAGGTGTTCTTC. Residues: CASSPTEREVFF.

This clonotype was counted a few times. The rearrangement uses TRBV6-1 and TRBJ2-5; 8 bases are a match to TRBD1. In germline, CDR1 is MNHNS, CDR2 SASEGT. The junction had 16 bases not matched to a gene; V was cut back by 8 bases and J by 5 bases. The CDR3 length is 16 residues. DNA of the CDR3: TGTGCCAGCCTACCAAGTTGGACAGGGATTCGGGAGACCCAGTACTTC. Amino acids: CASLPSWTGIRETQYF.

This clonotype was counted a few times. The chain joins TRBV6-2 or TRBV6-3 to TRBJ2-5; D ambiguous. Per germline, CDR1 MNHEY and CDR2 SVGEGT. The CDR3 runs 13 residues. Trimming took 4 bases from V and 5 from J, leaving 11 bases between them. CDR3 protein: CASSSPRWETQYF. In DNA form, the CDR3 reads TGTGCCAGCAGTTCCCCCCGGTGGGAGACCCAGTACTTC.

This clonotype was seen more than once but under ten times. The chain couples TRBV30 to TRBJ1-1, with D possibly TRBD1 on 5 matching bases. Trimming shortened V by 5 bases and J by 6 bases, and 19 bases separated the two germline ends. The CDR3 consists of 14 residues. Germline V gene sequence: CDR1 GTSNPN, CDR2 SVGIG (reference sequence). The CDR3 protein is CAWLKKGWGAEAFF. DNA for the CDR3: TGTGCCTGGCTGAAGAAGGGTTGGGGGGCTGAAGCTTTCTTT.

The chain carries TRBV6-2 or TRBV6-3 and TRBJ2-1; D not resolved. Per the germline V gene, CDR1 is MNHEY and CDR2 is SVGEGT. V was trimmed by 5 bases and J by 4 bases, leaving 15 bases between them. The CDR3 is 15 residues long. The CDR3 is CASSPPPDPYNEQFF. The CDR3 DNA reads as TGTGCCAGCAGTCCTCCTCCAGACCCGTACAATGAGCAGTTCTTC.

This clonotype turned up a few times. The chain has TRBV14 and TRBJ2-2; D is undetermined. This CDR3 spans 14 amino acids. Trimming stripped 2 bases from V and 6 bases from J, with 10 bases between. Germline CDR1 SGHDN, CDR2 FVKESK. CDR3 residues: CASSQNWASGELFF. CDR3 coding DNA: TGTGCCAGCAGCCAAAACTGGGCGTCCGGGGAGCTGTTTTTT.

This clonotype was seen more than once but under ten times. In nucleotides, the CDR3 is TGCGCCAGCAGCTTGGATATACCAGTAAATTCACCCCTCCACTTT. Its translation is CASSLDIPVNSPLHF. The chain couples TRBV5-1 to TRBJ1-6; unclear D gene. The CDR3 has 15 amino acids. CDR1 is SGHRS, CDR2 YFSETQ, per germline. Deletions cut 0 bases from V and 7 bases from J, with 11 bases between.

This clonotype was observed many times. The chain recombines TRBV5-5 with TRBJ2-1, with D perhaps matching TRBD2 (5 bases). V lost 2 bases and J 7 bases, leaving 10 bases between the germline ends. The CDR3 runs 13 residues. Germline loops: CDR1 SGHKS, CDR2 YYEKEE (reference sequence). CDR3 in DNA: TGTGCCAGCAGCTTCAGGACTGCTAATGAGCAGTTCTTC. It translates to CASSFRTANEQFF.

The V call is TRBV6-1, the J call TRBJ2-1; D is ambiguous. The V end lost 1 base, the J end lost 4 bases, and 11 bases lay between the germline ends. Germline CDR1 is MNHNS and CDR2 is SASEGT. This CDR3 is built from 15 residues. The DNA for the CDR3 is TGTGCCAGCAGTGAAGATCCAGGCCCTTACAATGAGCAGTTCTTC. It is translated as CASSEDPGPYNEQFF.

This clonotype was detected a few times. The CDR3 here is CASSITGGMETQYF. The CDR3 DNA is TGTGCCAGCAGCATTACAGGGGGCATGGAGACCCAGTACTTC. The J gene is TRBJ2-5, the V gene TRBV5-5, with TRBD1 matching over 9 bases. After removal of 4 bases from V and 5 bases from J, the junction contained 6 bases not matched to a gene. Per germline, CDR1 SGHKS and CDR2 YYEKEE (reference sequence). The CDR3 is made up of 14 amino acids.

With regard to this clonotype: Sequence at one end of the junction differs from germline and may be a read error. The rearrangement joins TRBV7-9 to TRBJ2-1; D possibly corresponds to TRBD2 (6 bases). Germline CDR1 reads SEHNR; CDR2 reads FQNEAQ (reference sequence). This CDR3 has 15 amino acids. CDR3 sequence reads: CAGSFSRGIYNEQFF. The CDR3, as DNA: TGTGCCGGCAGCTTCTCTCGCGGGATCTACAATGAGCAGTTCTTC.

The rearrangement links TRBV6-1 to TRBJ1-1; D gene unclear. Germline CDR1 is MNHNS and CDR2 is SASEGT. Between the trimmed V and J ends, which lost 2 bases and 0 bases, there was a span of 7 bases. The length of the CDR3 is 14 residues. The CDR3 DNA reads TGTGCCAGCAGTGAAACGGTGATGAACACTGAAGCTTTCTTT. Translating it yields CASSETVMNTEAFF.

In DNA form, the CDR3 reads TGCAGTGCTGGGGGGTTACAAGAGACCCAGTACTTC. It yields the protein CSAGGLQETQYF. This chain connects TRBV20-1 to TRBJ2-5; perhaps TRBD2 as D (6 bases). The V and J ends lost 5 bases and 2 bases respectively, with 9 bases between them. Germline V gene sequence: CDR1 DFQATT, CDR2 SNEGSKA (reference sequence). CDR3 length: 12 residues.

This clonotype was found a few times. The rearrangement uses TRBV30 and TRBJ2-1; D perhaps matches TRBD1 (6 bases). The CDR3 extends over 13 amino acids. From germline, CDR1 is GTSNPN and CDR2 SVGIG (reference sequence). Trimming shortened V by 5 bases and J by 0 bases, and 8 bases separated the two germline ends. The CDR3 protein is CAWRDISYNEQFF. The CDR3 DNA follows: TGTGCCTGGCGGGACATCTCCTACAATGAGCAGTTCTTC.

Ten or more counts support this clonotype. The chain couples TRBV14 to TRBJ2-1; TRBD2 matches 13 bases. CDR1 SGHDN and CDR2 FVKESK come from the germline V gene. This CDR3 contains 14 residues. Trimming at V came to 5 bases and at J to 15 bases, leaving 10 bases not matched to a gene. For the CDR3, the DNA is TGTGCCAGCAGCTGGACTAGCGGGAGCCAGTATTTGTTCTTC. As protein: CASSWTSGSQYLFF.

This chain joins TRBV11-3 and TRBJ2-7, with 9 bases aligning to TRBD2. J was trimmed by 2 bases and V by 5 bases; bases with no gene match: 7. Germline V lookup: CDR1 SGHNT, CDR2 YENEEA. The CDR3 extends over 15 amino acids. CDR3 DNA sequence: TGTGCCAGCAGCCCAAGGGGCGGGAGGGCCTACGAGCAGTACTTC. As protein: CASSPRGGRAYEQYF. Full variable domain (outside the CDR3, taken from reference TRBV11-3 and TRBJ2-7): EAGVVQSPRYKIIEKKQPVAFWCNPISGHNTLYWYLQNLGQGPELLIRYENEEAVDDSQLPKDRFSAERLKGVDSTLKIQPAELGDSAVYLCASSPRGGRAYEQYFGPGTRLTVT.

The chain uses TRBV12-3 or TRBV12-4 and TRBJ1-5, with 8 bases lining up with TRBD1. V dropped 3 bases and J dropped 2; count of bases not matched to a gene: 3. The CDR3 is 15 amino acids. This CDR3 is CASSFGTGGNQPQHF. In DNA, the CDR3 is TGTGCCAGCAGTTTTGGGACAGGAGGCAATCAGCCCCAGCATTTT.

This clonotype was picked up a small number of times. The J gene is TRBJ2-1, the V gene TRBV29-1; a weak D match, TRBD1 (5 bases). CDR1 is SQVTM and CDR2 is ANQGSEA in the germline V gene. Trimming left V 4 bases short and J 5 bases short, with 12 bases between. The CDR3 length is 13 residues. CDR3 nucleotides: TGCAGCGTTGCCAGGGATACGGACAATGAGCAGTTCTTC. Protein: CSVARDTDNEQFF.

In its sample, this clonotype was seen a few times. The chain has TRBV27 and TRBJ2-5, with no clear D. Germline CDR1 reads MNHEY; CDR2 reads SMNVEV (reference sequence). Trimming took 3 bases from V and 12 from J, leaving 17 bases between them. CDR3 length equals 13 residues. CDR3 nucleotide sequence: TGTGCCAGCAGTTTGAAGGCCCTCGGGCAAGAGTACTTC. Encoded protein: CASSLKALGQEYF.

This clonotype was counted only a few times. The J gene is TRBJ2-1, the V gene TRBV7-8; 7 bases align to TRBD1. Germline V gives CDR1 SGHVS, CDR2 FQNEAQ. With V trimmed by 5 bases and J by 4 bases, 11 bases remained unmatched. The CDR3 is 16 amino acids. The CDR3, as DNA: TGTGCCAGCAGCGTAGATTCCGGGACAGAGTACAATGAGCAGTTCTTC. It specifies CASSVDSGTEYNEQFF. Combining the CDR3 with reference TRBV7-8 and TRBJ2-1 gives the whole variable domain GAGVSQSPRYKVAKRGQDVALRCDPISGHVSLFWYQQALGQGPEFLTYFQNEAQLDKSGLPSDRFFAERPEGSVSTLKIQRTQQEDSAVYLCASSVDSGTEYNEQFFGPGTRLTVL.

This clonotype occurred a few times. This chain's CDR3 is CASSQEAGRTYNEQFF. As DNA, the CDR3 is TGTGCCAGCAGCCAAGAGGCGGGAAGGACCTACAATGAGCAGTTCTTC. The chain is built from TRBV4-2 and TRBJ2-1, with D perhaps matching TRBD2 (6 bases). Germline lookup yields CDR1 LGHNA and CDR2 YNFKEQ. The CDR3 sequence is 16 residues long. V was shortened by 0 bases and J by 2 bases, with 11 bases between the two germline ends.

The rearrangement uses TRBV7-3 and TRBJ2-7; the D gene is possibly TRBD2 (6 bases). Trimming removed 2 bases from V and 0 bases from J, with 11 bases in between. Germline CDR1 is SGHTA and CDR2 is FQGTGA. The CDR3 extends over 15 amino acids. The CDR3 sequence: CASSLGRPDSYEQYF. CDR3 nucleotide sequence: TGTGCCAGCAGCTTAGGGAGGCCTGACTCCTACGAGCAGTACTTC.

This chain links TRBV4-3 with TRBJ2-5, with 15 positions matching TRBD2. Germline V gene lookup returns CDR1 LGHNA and CDR2 YSLEER. The CDR3 length is 19 residues. Unmatched junction bases numbered 12, after V lost 0 bases and J lost 7 bases. The CDR3 DNA sequence: TGCGCCAGCAGCCAAGACTATAAGAGGACTAGCGGGAGGGAGGGGACCCAGTACTTC. Its translation is CASSQDYKRTSGREGTQYF.

This clonotype appeared a few times. The chain is built from TRBV20-1 and TRBJ2-1; D is perhaps TRBD1 (5 bases). The CDR3 is 14 amino acids. The germline V gene encodes CDR1 DFQATT and CDR2 SNEGSKA (reference sequence). V lost 2 bases to trimming and J lost 4 bases, with 12 bases between them. Written as DNA, the CDR3 is TGCAGTGCTAGATCGGACAACCCGTACAATGAGCAGTTCTTC. Its protein is CSARSDNPYNEQFF.

This clonotype has a handful of counts. This rearrangement joins TRBV29-1 to TRBJ1-2; TRBD1 agrees at 8 bases. Trimming cost V 2 bases and J 7 bases; bases outside gene matches: 15. This CDR3 comprises 16 residues. CDR1 SQVTM and CDR2 ANQGSEA come from the germline V gene. The CDR3 loop reads CSVESPQGAPAFGYTF. The CDR3 coding sequence is TGCAGCGTTGAATCTCCTCAGGGGGCTCCCGCGTTTGGCTACACCTTC. Supplemented by reference TRBV29-1 and TRBJ1-2, the full variable domain reads SAVISQKPSRDICQRGTSLTIQCQVDSQVTMMFWYRQQPGQSLTLIATANQGSEATYESGFVIDKFPISRPNLTFSTLTVSNMSPEDSSIYLCSVESPQGAPAFGYTFGSGTRLTVV.

In its sample, this clonotype was seen a few times. This chain connects TRBV7-2 to TRBJ2-3, with D perhaps given as TRBD1 or TRBD2 (5 bases each). V lost 1 base, J lost 4 bases, and 12 bases lay in between. The CDR3 consists of 15 residues. Germline V gene sequence: CDR1 SGHTA, CDR2 FQGNSA. The CDR3 DNA is TGTGCCAGCAGCTTAGTTTCGGGGCCTGCAGATACGCAGTATTTT. This codes for CASSLVSGPADTQYF.

V gene TRBV25-1 combines with J gene TRBJ1-4; D is perhaps TRBD1 (5 bases). V was trimmed by 6 bases and J by 5 bases, leaving 13 bases between them. Germline lookup yields CDR1 MGHDK and CDR2 SYGVNS. The CDR3 is 14 residues long. CDR3 region: CASRDDSSNEKLFF. The CDR3 region has the DNA TGTGCCAGCAGAGACGACAGTTCGAATGAAAAACTGTTTTTT.

V is TRBV7-9 and J is TRBJ2-3; perhaps TRBD1 as D (6 bases). Trimming took 0 bases from V and 0 from J, leaving 10 bases between them. From germline, CDR1 is SEHNR and CDR2 FQNEAQ (reference sequence). CDR3 size: 16 residues. CDR3 residues: CASSLAQGISTDTQYF. The CDR3 coding sequence is TGTGCCAGCAGCTTAGCGCAGGGGATTAGCACAGATACGCAGTATTTT.

The table lists this clonotype with a few counts. V is TRBV14 and J is TRBJ1-1; D unresolved. CDR3 length equals 13 residues. V gave up 1 base and J gave up 6 bases, with 9 bases separating them. Germline V gives CDR1 SGHDN, CDR2 FVKESK. The CDR3 protein is CASSQVFPAEAFF. For the CDR3, the DNA is TGTGCCAGCAGCCAAGTATTTCCTGCTGAAGCTTTCTTT. Drawing the rest from reference TRBV14 and TRBJ1-1, the complete variable domain is EAGVTQFPSHSVIEKGQTVTLRCDPISGHDNLYWYRRVMGKEIKFLLHFVKESKQDESGMPNNRFLAERTGGTYSTLKVQPAELEDSGVYFCASSQVFPAEAFFGQGTRLTVV.